This T cell receptor beta chain was found in a study of a mutant IDH1 vaccine in newly diagnosed glioma. Study context: Averaging around 40 years of age, treated patients were about 60% male and around 40% female. Those enrolled had earlier been treated with radiotherapy, temozolomide, or both, mostly both.

This table comes from immunoSEQ multiplex PCR, and its TCRdb copy is limited to in-frame clones, with some not included. The sample contains some 130,000 clones, just under 80% of which appear only once. Time point described: week 11, during vaccination. Doses of 300 ug of mutant IDH1 20-mer peptide were given with topical imiquimod. There are 15 residues in the CDR3. Germline V gives CDR1 SGHTA, CDR2 FQGNSA. The V and J ends lost 3 bases and 6 bases respectively, with 17 bases between them. To note about this clone: Its target is not known.

The chain has TRBV7-2 and TRBJ1-2, with D maybe TRBD1 (5 bases). This receptor was obtained from a man aged 40-55 years with glioma. Material: PBMCs, obtained from a glioma patient whose treatment included an IDH1 peptide vaccine. CDR3 sequence (DNA): TGTGCCAGCAGCTTGCAAGCCGGGGGTAATGATGGCTACACCTTC. Its protein is CASSLQAGGNDGYTF.